The rows below give T cell receptor beta chains drawn from one sample of a study of long-term antiretroviral therapy in people with HIV. TCRdb keeps only in-frame clones here, not all; method: immunoSEQ multiplex PCR. The data contain approximately 37,000 clones, roughly four fifths of them singletons. The source was unsorted PBMCs, collected 1 year after starting antiretroviral therapy. The receptors stem from a man aged 18 to 30 with HIV. Both conserved end residues are part of each CDR3.

J gene: TRBJ2-1; V gene: TRBV18; CDR3 protein: CASSPGLAGGNEQFF
J gene: TRBJ2-1; V gene: TRBV19; CDR3 protein: CASSSGLAGWGNEQFF
J gene: TRBJ2-3; V gene: TRBV13; CDR3 protein: CASTHGQGRVTDTQYF
J gene: TRBJ1-5; V gene: TRBV27; CDR3 protein: CASSFRLHQPQHF
J gene: TRBJ2-2; V gene: TRBV19; CDR3 protein: CASIGRGVNTGELFF
J gene: TRBJ2-1; V gene: TRBV4-3; CDR3 protein: CASSQQTKGHEQFF
J gene: TRBJ1-6; V gene: TRBV9; CDR3 protein: CASSPGTGNSPLHF
J gene: TRBJ1-1; V gene: TRBV10-2; CDR3 protein: CASSEFRGTEAFF
J gene: TRBJ1-3; V gene: TRBV4-1; CDR3 protein: CASSPTGGERNTIYF
J gene: TRBJ2-2; V gene: TRBV25-1; CDR3 protein: CASMEGQNTGELFF
J gene: TRBJ2-7; V gene: TRBV9; CDR3 protein: CASSASGTRSAEQYF
J gene: TRBJ2-7; V gene: TRBV29-1; CDR3 protein: CSVAGAGRSSYEQYF
J gene: TRBJ1-2; V gene: TRBV15; CDR3 protein: CATSFPGTYYGYTF
J gene: TRBJ2-7; V gene: TRBV4-1; CDR3 protein: CASSQEIPASYEQYF
J gene: TRBJ2-3; V gene: TRBV27; CDR3 protein: CASSWGGSGLRADTQYF
J gene: TRBJ1-5; V gene: TRBV11-2; CDR3 protein: CASSLGGSQPQHF
J gene: TRBJ2-1; V gene: TRBV9; CDR3 protein: CASSVGQLSRNEQFF
J gene: TRBJ2-3; V gene: TRBV23-1; CDR3 protein: CASSHRSSLRNRGTDTQYF
J gene: TRBJ1-3; V gene: TRBV21-1; CDR3 protein: CASSTLQGRTSGNTIYF
J gene: TRBJ2-7; V gene: TRBV19; CDR3 protein: CASSMAGHNEQYF
J gene: TRBJ2-5; V gene: TRBV5-4; CDR3 protein: CASSYRTSYQETQYF
J gene: TRBJ2-7; V gene: TRBV5-4; CDR3 protein: CASSRQDWDYEQYF
J gene: TRBJ1-1; V gene: TRBV19; CDR3 protein: CASADSLNTEAFF
J gene: TRBJ2-7; V gene: TRBV27; CDR3 protein: CASSSFPLRDGVNYEQYF
J gene: TRBJ2-7; V gene: TRBV18; CDR3 protein: CASSPAGYEQYF
J gene: TRBJ1-1; V gene: TRBV5-1; CDR3 protein: CASSGKTGANTEAFF
J gene: TRBJ2-7; V gene: TRBV5-1; CDR3 protein: CASSLGSGSYEQYF
J gene: TRBJ2-7; V gene: TRBV28; CDR3 protein: CASSVSTNSYEQYF
J gene: TRBJ1-2; V gene: TRBV7-9; CDR3 protein: CASSSQQGYYGYTF
J gene: TRBJ1-2; V gene: TRBV9; CDR3 protein: CASSVAGTDYGYTF
J gene: TRBJ1-4; V gene: TRBV19; CDR3 protein: CASTSYSTNEKLFF
J gene: TRBJ2-3; V gene: TRBV4-1; CDR3 protein: CASSQTPDTQYF
J gene: TRBJ2-3; V gene: TRBV10-3; CDR3 protein: CAISEVGVATDTQYF
J gene: TRBJ1-1; V gene: TRBV6-6; CDR3 protein: CASSYSTGPNTEAFF
J gene: TRBJ2-2; V gene: TRBV27; CDR3 protein: CASSLPTGSNTGELFF
J gene: TRBJ2-3; V gene: TRBV9; CDR3 protein: CASSVVPTGGTDTQYF
J gene: TRBJ1-1; V gene: TRBV5-1; CDR3 protein: CASSLPGVAPEAFF
J gene: TRBJ2-7; V gene: TRBV7-8; CDR3 protein: CASRPPLQGRAYEQYF
J gene: TRBJ1-2; V gene: TRBV6-5; CDR3 protein: CASSWEGYGYTF
J gene: TRBJ2-7; V gene: TRBV4-1; CDR3 protein: CASSQTDTYEQYF
J gene: TRBJ2-7; V gene: TRBV5-8; CDR3 protein: CASSLLTIRNEQYF
J gene: TRBJ1-1; V gene: TRBV20-1; CDR3 protein: CSARVSTEAFF
J gene: TRBJ1-4; V gene: TRBV19; CDR3 protein: CASSLQGAGAANEKLFF
J gene: TRBJ2-7; V gene: TRBV9; CDR3 protein: CASSVRGGPPYEQYF
J gene: TRBJ1-1; V gene: TRBV27; CDR3 protein: CASSPWELVNGGNTEAFF
J gene: TRBJ2-2; V gene: TRBV10-1; CDR3 protein: CASSESQGTGELFF